The present entry profiles one T cell receptor beta chain with its context. This entry is derived from a study of T cell changes during pregnancy in multiple sclerosis. Method: immunoSEQ multiplex PCR; TCRdb's copy keeps in-frame clones and lacks some. The sample consists of about 93,000 clones, approximately 89% of them appearing once. Between the trimmed V and J ends, which lost 3 bases and 10 bases, there was a span of 27 bases. The CDR3 contains 17 residues. Germline V gene lookup returns CDR1 SGHVS and CDR2 FQNEAQ. The sequenced sample was peripheral blood, obtained before pregnancy. The chain carries TRBV7-8 and TRBJ2-5; weak D call: TRBD1 (6 bases). The TCR was taken from a female donor with multiple sclerosis, enrolled in a pregnancy study. The CDR3 sequence: CASSLVNRGPQGIGQYF. The CDR3 nucleotides read TGTGCCAGCAGCTTGGTTAACCGGGGCCCCCAGGGGATTGGCCAGTACTTC.